The T cell receptor beta chain under discussion was sequenced for a study of shared clonotypes between healthy human individuals. Clones were read by immunoSEQ multiplex PCR, and TCRdb kept only the in-frame ones, dropping some. The sample has about 800,000 clones; roughly 96% are singletons. Only CD45RO-negative cells positively selected for CCR7 counted as naive CD8 cells, so terminally differentiated effector memory CD45RA+ cells were excluded. The V end lost 0 bases, the J end lost 0 bases, and 7 bases lay between the germline ends. The CDR3 consists of 14 residues. Germline V gene lookup returns CDR1 SGHNT and CDR2 YYREEE (reference sequence). This clone was picked up a small number of times. Its target is unknown. Study conclusions and caveats: Clonotypes that were shared across a handful of donors made up approximately 5.1% of naive CD4 clonotypes.

The J gene is TRBJ2-7, the V gene TRBV5-4; the D is unclear. The clonotype was recovered from a man aged 30-40 years in good health. Sample: naive CD8+ T cells sorted from blood. The CDR3 region is CASSLEVSSYEQYF. CDR3 in DNA: TGTGCCAGCAGCTTGGAAGTCAGCTCCTACGAGCAGTACTTC.